This record concerns one T cell receptor (beta chain) sequence. It lacks a known antigen. No per-base quality is available; no much larger clone lies one base away. These data originate in a study of control samples from healthy donors and cancer patients (dated by TCRdb to between 2020 and 2021). The germline V gene sets CDR1 to SGHRS and CDR2 to YFSETQ. The CDR3 runs 15 residues from the cysteine to the phenylalanine. Kept here is only the CDR3 DNA, which spans 45 bases and is read in frame from base 1. Between the V and J ends, shortened by 4 bases and 0 bases respectively, the junction contains 11 bases. The library came from the immunoSEQ multiplex PCR assay. The clones in this table, taken by TCRdb from immuneACCESS, are in-frame only. Not every clone is retained; where verified, under half of the shortfall comes from an unresolved V gene, and the cause of the rest is unknown. Present in this sample are roughly 120,000 clones, about 87% of which were seen just once. The ten largest clones add up to 3.4% of the sample.

The specimen sequenced was blood. This TCR was recovered from a man aged 40-49 years in good health. The sequence is built from TRBV5-1 and TRBJ1-5, with the D gene not confidently named. The bases are TGCGCCAGCAGCCGCGACCCCAATAGCAATCAGCCCCAGCATTTT. This translates into CASSRDPNSNQPQHF.